The 30 T cell receptor beta chains below come from one sample, sequenced in a study of identical twins. MiXCR was run by TCRdb on the 5' RACE reads, yielding one entry per CDR3 protein. This sample has fewer than 800,000 distinct CDR3 sequences, with under 8.5% found just once. The data also belong to a second study, concerning yellow fever vaccine responses in identical twins.

Sequenced material: PBMCs. These receptors originate from a woman between 18 and 30 years old in good health.

The chain links TRBV7-6 to TRBJ2-7; 11 positions agree with TRBD2. There are 15 residues in the CDR3. CDR1 and CDR2 (germline): SGHVS, FNYEAQ. V shed 5 bases and J 3 bases; nucleotides not matched to a gene: 6. CDR3 sequence (DNA): TGTGCCAGCAGCACACTAGCGGGGGCCATCTACGAGCAGTACGTC. Its translation: CASSTLAGAIYEQYV.

This clonotype was detected a few times. The V call is TRBV5-1, the J call TRBJ2-7; the D is unclear. Trimming took off 0 bases at V and 5 bases at J, with 12 bases between the two ends. Germline V gene sequence: CDR1 SGHRS, CDR2 YFSETQ. CDR3 size: 14 residues. In DNA form, the CDR3 reads TGCGCCAGCAGCTTGGAAAAGAGTGGAGACGAGCAGTACTTC. Its translation is CASSLEKSGDEQYF.

The chain carries TRBV5-5 and TRBJ2-2, with 9 bases that match TRBD2. After removal of 4 bases from V and 2 bases from J, the junction contained 9 bases not matched to a gene. CDR3 length equals 17 residues. CDR1 and CDR2 (germline): SGHKS, YYEKEE (reference sequence). For the CDR3, the DNA is TGTGCCAGCAGCCCACGGCGCGGGGGGGCCAACACCGGGGAGCTGTTTTTT. This translates into CASSPRRGGANTGELFF.

This clonotype was counted a few times. V usage is TRBV15 and J usage is TRBJ1-1; no definite D call. CDR1 is LNHNV, CDR2 YYDKDF, per germline (reference sequence). V was trimmed by 0 bases and J by 0 bases, leaving 8 bases between them. The CDR3 contains 15 residues. CDR3 in DNA: TGTGCCACCAGCAGAGATAGATTCATGAACACTGAAGCTTTCTTT. Translation: CATSRDRFMNTEAFF.

This clonotype was found a few times. V gene TRBV3-1 combines with J gene TRBJ2-5, with 12 positions matching TRBD2. The ends lost 0 bases at V and 5 bases at J; junction bases unmatched: 4. This CDR3 spans 16 amino acids. Germline values: CDR1 LGHDT, CDR2 YNNKEL (reference sequence). The CDR3 loop reads CASSQERLAGAETQYF. As DNA, the CDR3 is TGTGCCAGCAGCCAAGAACGACTAGCGGGAGCTGAGACCCAGTACTTC.

This clonotype showed up many times. The V and J genes are TRBV11-2 and TRBJ2-7, with unresolved D. Germline V gives CDR1 SGHAT, CDR2 FQNNGV. V gave up 1 base and J gave up 2 bases, with 9 bases separating them. The CDR3 covers 14 residues. The CDR3 sequence: CASSLGIYPYEQYV. CDR3 DNA: TGTGCCAGCAGCTTAGGCATTTATCCCTACGAGCAGTACGTC.

This clonotype has just a few counts. This chain joins TRBV24-1 and TRBJ2-1, with TRBD1 identical over 7 bases. This CDR3 comprises 16 residues. The germline V gene has CDR1 KGHDR and CDR2 SFDVKD. The V and J ends lost 3 bases and 0 bases, in that order; junction bases with no gene match: 4. This CDR3 is CATSDGQASSYNEQFF. The CDR3 DNA sequence: TGTGCCACCAGTGATGGACAGGCTAGCTCCTACAATGAGCAGTTCTTC.

This sequence joins TRBV7-2 and TRBJ2-4; D may be TRBD1 (6 bases). In germline, CDR1 is SGHTA, CDR2 FQGNSA. V gave up 7 bases and J gave up 3 bases, with 19 bases separating them. This CDR3 has 16 residues. This CDR3 is CASTWAGQGNKNIQYF. Here the CDR3 DNA reads TGTGCCAGCACCTGGGCGGGCCAGGGGAACAAAAACATTCAGTACTTC.

This clonotype was counted many times. A read error may account for a junction end that differs from germline. This sequence joins TRBV5-1 and TRBJ2-3; D is uncertain. Germline lookup yields CDR1 SGHRS and CDR2 YFSETQ. The CDR3 loop spans 13 amino acids. The CDR3 sequence is CASSLSRTDTQYF. The CDR3 coding sequence is TGTGCCAGCAGTTTATCCCGCACAGATACGCAGTATTTT. Full variable domain (remainder filled in from reference TRBV5-1 and TRBJ2-3): KAGVTQTPRYLIKTRGQQVTLSCSPISGHRSVSWYQQTPGQGLQFLFEYFSETQRNKGNFPGRFSGRQFSNSRSEMNVSTLELGDSALYLCASSLSRTDTQYFGPGTRLTVL.

This clonotype was recorded at least ten times. The chain joins TRBV12-3 or TRBV12-4 to TRBJ2-2; 11 bases are shared with TRBD1. The J segment lost 9 bases and the V segment lost 5 bases, leaving 17 bases of the junction unmatched. The CDR3 runs 18 residues. This chain's CDR3 is CASSIRPGDRGSTWELFF. Written as DNA, the CDR3 is TGTGCCAGCAGTATACGACCCGGGGACAGGGGGAGTACGTGGGAGCTGTTTTTT.

The chain has TRBV5-1 and TRBJ2-3, with D possibly matching TRBD2 (6 bases). The CDR3 contains 16 residues. Per germline, CDR1 SGHRS and CDR2 YFSETQ. Trimming shortened V by 4 bases and J by 1 base, and 16 bases separated the two germline ends. CDR3 coding DNA: TGCGCCAGCAGCCCAAAAGGCGGGGTACGCACAGATACGCAGTATTTT. Translating it yields CASSPKGGVRTDTQYF.

This clonotype was counted between two and nine times. This chain connects TRBV5-6 to TRBJ2-7; D is ambiguous. Germline values: CDR1 SGHDT, CDR2 YYEEEE. The CDR3 has 12 amino acids. Trimming stripped 5 bases from V and 0 bases from J, with 6 bases between. CDR3 nucleotide sequence: TGTGCCAGCAGTCAAAACTCCTACGAGCAGTACGTC. It yields the protein CASSQNSYEQYV.

This clonotype has a handful of counts. The J gene is TRBJ1-1, the V gene TRBV7-9, with TRBD1 matching over 8 bases. Germline V lookup: CDR1 SEHNR, CDR2 FQNEAQ (reference sequence). Trimming at V came to 4 bases and at J to 2 bases, leaving 6 bases not matched to a gene. The CDR3 runs to 15 residues. The CDR3 loop is CASSYQGQVNTEAFF. In nucleotides, the CDR3 is TGTGCCAGCAGCTACCAGGGACAGGTTAACACTGAAGCTTTCTTT.

The chain employs TRBV27 and TRBJ2-1; 10 nucleotides line up with TRBD2. This CDR3 has 15 residues. Germline V lookup: CDR1 MNHEY, CDR2 SMNVEV (reference sequence). Trimming removed 6 bases from V and 4 bases from J; junction bases left unmatched: 6. The CDR3 is CASSQLAGQYNEQFF. The CDR3 DNA reads TGTGCCAGCAGCCAACTAGCGGGACAGTACAATGAGCAGTTCTTC.

J is TRBJ1-2 and V is TRBV4-1; tentative D call: TRBD1 (5 bases). The V end lost 2 bases, the J end lost 4 bases, and 17 bases lay between the germline ends. The CDR3 spans 16 residues. Per the germline V gene, CDR1 is MGHRA and CDR2 is YSYEKL. CDR3 protein: CASSQPDQGGFYGYTF. CDR3 in DNA: TGCGCCAGCAGCCAACCGGACCAGGGTGGATTCTATGGCTACACCTTC.

This clonotype was counted a few times. The gene calls are TRBV6-2 or TRBV6-3 and TRBJ2-1, with D unresolved. Germline lookup yields CDR1 MNHEY and CDR2 SVGEGT. Deletions cut 4 bases from V and 9 bases from J, with 7 bases between. The CDR3 totals 11 residues. The CDR3: CASSSRLEQFF. CDR3 DNA: TGTGCCAGCAGTTCCCGCCTTGAGCAGTTCTTC.

The chain carries TRBV24-1 and TRBJ2-1; D ambiguous. This CDR3 contains 14 residues. Between the trimmed V and J ends, which lost 2 bases and 6 bases, there was a span of 10 bases. Germline CDR1 and CDR2: KGHDR and SFDVKD. In DNA form, the CDR3 reads TGTGCCACCAGTGATTCCGGCTATCCCAATGAGCAGTTCTTC. It encodes CATSDSGYPNEQFF.

In its sample, this clonotype was seen many times. This chain links TRBV5-1 with TRBJ2-1, with 9 positions matching TRBD1. Germline V CDR1 and CDR2: SGHRS, YFSETQ. The CDR3 runs 15 residues. V gave up 4 bases and J gave up 2 bases; unmatched junction bases: 4. CDR3 DNA sequence: TGCGCCAGCAGCAAGGGACAGGGAACCTACAATGAGCAGTTCTTC. Translation gives CASSKGQGTYNEQFF.

The rearrangement joins TRBV15 to TRBJ1-5; 7 nucleotides line up with TRBD1. Trimming at V came to 5 bases and at J to 8 bases, leaving 9 bases not matched to a gene. The CDR3 runs to 14 residues. Germline CDR1 LNHNV, CDR2 YYDKDF (reference sequence). CDR3 amino acids: CATSGTETIEPQHF. Written as DNA, the CDR3 is TGTGCCACCAGCGGGACAGAAACTATAGAGCCCCAGCATTTT.

This chain links TRBV28 with TRBJ2-2, with D possibly being TRBD1 or TRBD2 (5 bases each). Germline values: CDR1 MDHEN, CDR2 SYDVKM. The CDR3 is made up of 14 amino acids. The V gene lost 7 bases and the J gene lost 1 base, with 10 bases spanning the gap. CDR3 region: CASMGVRNTGELFF. As DNA, the CDR3 is TGTGCCAGCATGGGGGTCAGGAACACCGGGGAGCTGTTTTTT.

This clonotype appeared many times. It is unclear where the CDR3 begins or ends on the DNA, so no DNA is shown, and the CDR3 is as TCRdb lists it. This chain joins TRBV7-9 and TRBJ2-1; no check of the table's D call, TRBD1, against the DNA was made. The V gene's germline CDR1 is SEHNR and CDR2 FQNEAQ (reference sequence). Counting both end residues, the CDR3 totals 16 amino acids. CDR3 region: CASSSGEASSYNEQFF.

This clonotype was seen at least ten times. The V gene is TRBV6-2 or TRBV6-3, the J gene TRBJ2-1, with D uncertain. Germline CDR1 and CDR2: MNHEY and SVGEGT. Trimming took off 0 bases at V and 3 bases at J, with 12 bases between the two ends. The CDR3 has 16 amino acids. This CDR3 is CASSYSSQSYYNEQFF. The CDR3 DNA follows: TGTGCCAGCAGTTACTCGTCACAGAGTTACTACAATGAGCAGTTCTTC.

The J gene is TRBJ2-5, the V gene TRBV28, with 7 bases lining up with TRBD1. The CDR3 extends over 15 amino acids. Germline lookup yields CDR1 MDHEN and CDR2 SYDVKM. With 3 bases clipped from V and 4 bases from J, the junction kept 8 bases outside the gene matches. This CDR3 reads CASSFHRGLGETQYF. The CDR3 nucleotides read TGTGCCAGCAGTTTTCACAGGGGTTTGGGAGAGACCCAGTACTTC.

This clonotype was seen at least ten times. V and J are TRBV20-1 and TRBJ1-1, with TRBD1 as a possible D gene (6 bases). Germline V CDR1 and CDR2: DFQATT, SNEGSKA (reference sequence). This CDR3 spans 14 amino acids. V lost 1 base and J lost 1, with 10 bases in between. CDR3 sequence reads: CSARAVGGNTEAFF. The CDR3 nucleotides read TGCAGTGCTAGAGCAGTAGGGGGGAACACTGAAGCTTTCTTT.

This clonotype was observed once. The chain is built from TRBV7-9 and TRBJ2-1; D is uncertain. The CDR3 runs 19 residues. Trimming took off 5 bases at V and 3 bases at J, with 26 bases between the two ends. Germline-derived CDR1 and CDR2 are SEHNR and FQNEAQ (reference sequence). The CDR3 sequence: CASSLPSRPTVGHYNEQFF. CDR3 nucleotide sequence: TGTGCCAGCAGCCTACCCTCACGTCCGACGGTGGGTCACTACAATGAGCAGTTCTTC. The variable domain in full, completed from reference TRBV7-9 and TRBJ2-1, reads DTGVSQNPRHKITKRGQNVTFRCDPISEHNRLYWYRQTLGQGPEFLTYFQNEAQLEKSRLLSDRFSAERPKGSFSTLEIQRTEQGDSAMYLCASSLPSRPTVGHYNEQFFGPGTRLTVL.

This clonotype was observed at least ten times. The V gene is TRBV29-1, the J gene TRBJ2-7; D is possibly TRBD1 or TRBD2 (6 bases each). The CDR3 sequence is 13 residues long. The germline V gene encodes CDR1 SQVTM and CDR2 ANQGSEA. Trimming left V 6 bases short and J 4 bases short, with 16 bases between. CDR3 nucleotides: TGCAGCGTGCGGGACACTTTGGGGTACGAGCAGTACTTC. It encodes CSVRDTLGYEQYF.

This clonotype was seen only a few times. The chain joins TRBV10-3 to TRBJ2-1; a weak D match, TRBD2 (6 bases). Between the trimmed V and J ends, which lost 4 bases and 7 bases, there was a span of 14 bases. The germline CDR1 and CDR2 sequences are ENHRY and SYGVKD. CDR3 length equals 14 residues. DNA for the CDR3: TGTGCCATCAGTGCGTCCGGGGGACCGAATGAGCAGTTCTTC. Amino acid sequence: CAISASGGPNEQFF.

The rearrangement uses TRBV13 and TRBJ1-1, with 9 bases that match TRBD1. Germline trimming cut 5 bases from V and 11 bases from J; bases unmatched to any gene: 9. CDR1 and CDR2 from the germline V gene are PRHDT and FYEKMQ (reference sequence). This CDR3 has 13 amino acids. The CDR3 DNA sequence: TGTGCCAGCAGCGGAGGACAGGGGATTGGGGCTTTCTTT. It specifies CASSGGQGIGAFF. The entire variable domain, with the rest obtained from reference TRBV13 and TRBJ1-1, is as follows: AAGVIQSPRHLIKEKRETATLKCYPIPRHDTVYWYQQGPGQDPQFLISFYEKMQSDKGSIPDRFSAQQFSDYHSELNMSSLELGDSALYFCASSGGQGIGAFFGQGTRLTVV.

This chain links TRBV4-1 with TRBJ2-5; 11 bases fit TRBD2. V dropped 0 bases and J dropped 2; count of bases not matched to a gene: 8. The germline CDR1 and CDR2 sequences are MGHRA and YSYEKL. The CDR3 covers 18 residues. CDR3 in amino acids: CASSQEPLAGGWQETQYF. The CDR3 nucleotides are TGCGCCAGCAGCCAAGAGCCCCTAGCGGGAGGTTGGCAAGAGACCCAGTACTTC.

This clonotype was seen only a few times. V usage is TRBV29-1 and J usage is TRBJ2-3; D gene unclear. The CDR3 has 12 amino acids. Germline lookup yields CDR1 SQVTM and CDR2 ANQGSEA. V was cut by 5 bases and J by 4 bases, with 10 bases left in between. The CDR3 sequence: CSVWDTADTQYF. Written as DNA, the CDR3 is TGCAGCGTTTGGGATACTGCAGATACGCAGTATTTT.